This T cell receptor beta chain was recorded in a study of control samples from healthy donors and cancer patients. The protocol was immunoSEQ multiplex PCR, while the TCRdb copy is restricted to in-frame clones and leaves out a portion. Of some 140,000 clones in the sample, roughly 89% are singletons; the top ten hold around 11%. The sequence came from a man aged 25-45 years in good health. The sequenced sample consisted of blood.

The CDR3 DNA reads as TGTGCCAGCAGCTTTCGTCGGAGGCTAGCGGGAGGCGGGACAGATACGCAGTATTTT. Its translation: CASSFRRRLAGGGTDTQYF. J is TRBJ2-3 and V is TRBV11-2, with 11 bases aligning to TRBD2. The CDR3 length is 19 residues. Trimming cost V 3 bases and J 3 bases; bases outside gene matches: 14. The germline CDR1 and CDR2 sequences are SGHAT and FQNNGV.